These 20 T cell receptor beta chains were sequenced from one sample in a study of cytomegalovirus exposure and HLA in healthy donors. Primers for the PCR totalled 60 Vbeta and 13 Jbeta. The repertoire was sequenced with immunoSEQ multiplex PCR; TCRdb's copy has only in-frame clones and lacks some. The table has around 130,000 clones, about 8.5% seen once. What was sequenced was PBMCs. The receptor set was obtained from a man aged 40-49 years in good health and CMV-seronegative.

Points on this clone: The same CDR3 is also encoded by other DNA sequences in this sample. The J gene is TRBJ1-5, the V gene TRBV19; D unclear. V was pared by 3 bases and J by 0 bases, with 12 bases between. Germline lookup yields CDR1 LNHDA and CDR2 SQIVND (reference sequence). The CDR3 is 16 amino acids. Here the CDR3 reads CASSIGGAYSNQPQHF. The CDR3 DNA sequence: TGTGCCAGTAGTATTGGAGGCGCTTATAGCAATCAGCCCCAGCATTTT.

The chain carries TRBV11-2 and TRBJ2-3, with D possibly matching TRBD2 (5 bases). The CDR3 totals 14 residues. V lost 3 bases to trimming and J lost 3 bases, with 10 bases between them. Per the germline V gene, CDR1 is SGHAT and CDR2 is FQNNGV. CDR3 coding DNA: TGTGCCAGCAGCTTCCAGCGGCTAACAGATACGCAGTATTTT. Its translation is CASSFQRLTDTQYF.

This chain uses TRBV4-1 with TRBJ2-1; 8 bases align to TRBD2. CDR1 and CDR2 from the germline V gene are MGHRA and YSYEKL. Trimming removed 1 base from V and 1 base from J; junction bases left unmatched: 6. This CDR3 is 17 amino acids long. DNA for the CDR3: TGCGCCAGCAGCCAAGGGGTGCTAGCGGGTTCCTACAATGAGCAGTTCTTC. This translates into CASSQGVLAGSYNEQFF.

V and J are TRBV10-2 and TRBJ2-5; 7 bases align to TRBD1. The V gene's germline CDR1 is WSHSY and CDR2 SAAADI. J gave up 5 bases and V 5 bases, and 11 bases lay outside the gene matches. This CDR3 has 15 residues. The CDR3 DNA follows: TGCGCCAGCAGTCTTGGGAGCGAGGGGGCGGAGACCCAGTACTTC. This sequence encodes CASSLGSEGAETQYF.

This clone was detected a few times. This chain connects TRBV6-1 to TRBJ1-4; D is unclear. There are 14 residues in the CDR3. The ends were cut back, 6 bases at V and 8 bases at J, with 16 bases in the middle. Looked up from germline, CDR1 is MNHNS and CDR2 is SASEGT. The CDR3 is CASRETYEVEKLFF. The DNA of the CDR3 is TGTGCCAGCAGGGAAACTTATGAAGTGGAAAAACTGTTTTTT.

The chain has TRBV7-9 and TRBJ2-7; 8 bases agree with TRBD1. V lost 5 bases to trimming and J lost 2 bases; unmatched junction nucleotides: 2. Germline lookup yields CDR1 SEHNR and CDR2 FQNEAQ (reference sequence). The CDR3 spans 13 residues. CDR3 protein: CASSADRAYEQYF. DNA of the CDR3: TGTGCCAGCAGCGCGGACAGGGCCTACGAGCAGTACTTC.

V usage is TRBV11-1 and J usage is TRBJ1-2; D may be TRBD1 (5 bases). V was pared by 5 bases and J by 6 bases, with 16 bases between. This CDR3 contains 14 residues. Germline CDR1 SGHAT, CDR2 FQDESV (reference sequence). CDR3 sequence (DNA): TGTGCCAGCAGCATCGGGACGGGCGGGGATGGCTACACCTTC. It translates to CASSIGTGGDGYTF.

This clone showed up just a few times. CDR3 nucleotides: TGTGCCAGCAGTCTAGCCAGCGGGGGGGGTGAGACCCAGTACTTC. It yields the protein CASSLASGGGETQYF. This chain connects TRBV27 to TRBJ2-5; 10 positions match TRBD2. The junction had 8 bases not matched to a gene; V was cut back by 5 bases and J by 5 bases. This CDR3 is built from 15 residues. CDR1 and CDR2 from the germline V gene are MNHEY and SMNVEV (reference sequence).

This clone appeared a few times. CDR3 DNA sequence: TGTGCCAGCAGCCGGGACTTCCAAGAGACCCAGTACTTC. It yields the protein CASSRDFQETQYF. The gene calls are TRBV7-7 and TRBJ2-5; tentative D call: TRBD2 (6 bases). V lost 5 bases and J 1 base, leaving 8 bases between the germline ends. Germline CDR1 reads SSHAT; CDR2 reads FNYEAQ (reference sequence). The CDR3 extends over 13 amino acids.

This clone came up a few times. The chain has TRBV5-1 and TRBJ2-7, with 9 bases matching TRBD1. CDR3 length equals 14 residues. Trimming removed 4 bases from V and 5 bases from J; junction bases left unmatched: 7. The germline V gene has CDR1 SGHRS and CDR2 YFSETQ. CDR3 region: CASSKDRGWDEQYF. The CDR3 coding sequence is TGCGCCAGCAGCAAGGACAGGGGTTGGGACGAGCAGTACTTC.

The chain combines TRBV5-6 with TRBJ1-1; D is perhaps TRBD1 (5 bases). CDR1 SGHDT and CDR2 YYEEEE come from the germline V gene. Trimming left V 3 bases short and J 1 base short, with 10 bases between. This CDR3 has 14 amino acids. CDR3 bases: TGTGCCAGCAGCTCCCTGGGGCCGAACACTGAAGCTTTCTTT. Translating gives CASSSLGPNTEAFF. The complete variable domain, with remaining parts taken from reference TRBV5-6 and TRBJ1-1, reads DAGVTQSPTHLIKTRGQQVTLRCSPKSGHDTVSWYQQALGQGPQFIFQYYEEEERQRGNFPDRFSGHQFPNYSSELNVNALLLGDSALYLCASSSLGPNTEAFFGQGTRLTVV.

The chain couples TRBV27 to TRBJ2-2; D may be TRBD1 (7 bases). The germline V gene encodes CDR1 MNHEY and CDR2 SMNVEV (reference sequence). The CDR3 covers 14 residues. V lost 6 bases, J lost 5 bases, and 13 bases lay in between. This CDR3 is CASSPGGNTGELFF. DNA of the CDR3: TGTGCCAGCAGCCCAGGGGGGAATACCGGGGAGCTGTTTTTT.

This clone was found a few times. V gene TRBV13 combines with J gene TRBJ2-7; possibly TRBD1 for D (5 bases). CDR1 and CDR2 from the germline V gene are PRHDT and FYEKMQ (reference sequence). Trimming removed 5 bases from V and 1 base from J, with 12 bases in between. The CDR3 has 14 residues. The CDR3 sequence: CASSRNGASYEQYF. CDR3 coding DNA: TGTGCCAGCAGCCGGAATGGGGCATCCTACGAGCAGTACTTC. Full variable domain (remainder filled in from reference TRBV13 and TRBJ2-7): AAGVIQSPRHLIKEKRETATLKCYPIPRHDTVYWYQQGPGQDPQFLISFYEKMQSDKGSIPDRFSAQQFSDYHSELNMSSLELGDSALYFCASSRNGASYEQYFGPGTRLTVT.

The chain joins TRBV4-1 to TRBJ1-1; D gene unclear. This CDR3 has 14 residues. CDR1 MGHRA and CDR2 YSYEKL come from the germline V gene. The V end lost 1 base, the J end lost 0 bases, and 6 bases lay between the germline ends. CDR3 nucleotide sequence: TGCGCCAGCAGCCAAGTTCGAGTGAACACTGAAGCTTTCTTT. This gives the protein CASSQVRVNTEAFF.

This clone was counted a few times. This chain's CDR3 is CATSRGNSNQPQHF. The CDR3 DNA reads as TGTGCCACTTCCAGGGGGAATAGCAATCAGCCCCAGCATTTT. The chain recombines TRBV6-1 with TRBJ1-5; 7 bases agree with TRBD1. V lost 10 bases to trimming and J lost 0 bases; unmatched junction nucleotides: 6. Germline CDR1 and CDR2: MNHNS and SASEGT. The CDR3 loop spans 14 amino acids.

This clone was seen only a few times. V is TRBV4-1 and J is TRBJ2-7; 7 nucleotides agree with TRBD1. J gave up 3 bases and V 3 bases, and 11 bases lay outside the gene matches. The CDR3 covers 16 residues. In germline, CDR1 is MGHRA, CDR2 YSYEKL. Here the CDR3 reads CASSQDALTGVYEQYF. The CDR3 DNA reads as TGCGCCAGCAGCCAGGATGCCCTAACAGGGGTCTACGAGCAGTACTTC.

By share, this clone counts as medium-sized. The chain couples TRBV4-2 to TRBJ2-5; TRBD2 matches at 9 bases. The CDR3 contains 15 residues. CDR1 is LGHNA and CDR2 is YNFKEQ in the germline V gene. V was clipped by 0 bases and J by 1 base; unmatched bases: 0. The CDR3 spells CASSQERGGQETQYF. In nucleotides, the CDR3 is TGTGCCAGCAGCCAAGAGCGGGGGGGCCAAGAGACCCAGTACTTC.

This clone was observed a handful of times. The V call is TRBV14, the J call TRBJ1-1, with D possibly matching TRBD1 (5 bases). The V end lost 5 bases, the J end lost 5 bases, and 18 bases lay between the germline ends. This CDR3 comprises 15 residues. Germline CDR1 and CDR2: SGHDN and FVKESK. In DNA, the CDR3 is TGTGCCAGCAGCTACTGGGGGGGAAGTGGGACTGAAGCTTTCTTT. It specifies CASSYWGGSGTEAFF.

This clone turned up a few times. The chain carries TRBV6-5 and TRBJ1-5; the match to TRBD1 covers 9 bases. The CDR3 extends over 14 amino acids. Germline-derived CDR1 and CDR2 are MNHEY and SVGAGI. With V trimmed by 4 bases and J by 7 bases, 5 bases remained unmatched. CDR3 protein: CASSSLDRGQPQHF. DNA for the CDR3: TGTGCCAGCAGTTCCCTCGACAGGGGGCAGCCCCAGCATTTT.

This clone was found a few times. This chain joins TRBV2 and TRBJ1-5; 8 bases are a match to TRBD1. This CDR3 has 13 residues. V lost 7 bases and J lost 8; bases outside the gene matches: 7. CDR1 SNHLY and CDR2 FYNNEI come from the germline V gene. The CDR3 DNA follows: TGTGCCAGCACTCTACAGGGGGTCGAGCCCCAGCATTTT. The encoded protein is CASTLQGVEPQHF.